The 10 T cell receptor beta chains below were found in one sample sequenced in a study of tumor-infiltrating lymphocytes in localized non-small cell lung cancer. The protocol was immunoSEQ multiplex PCR, while the TCRdb copy is restricted to in-frame clones and leaves out a portion. The table has about 16,000 clones, around two thirds seen once. The sample taken for sequencing was lung tumor tissue. The receptor source for this set is a human donor with non-small cell lung cancer.

This clone showed up just a few times. In DNA, the CDR3 is TGTGCCAGCAGTCCTCCCTCAGGGAGCCCCACTGAAGCTTTCTTT. Translating gives CASSPPSGSPTEAFF. This chain connects TRBV28 to TRBJ1-1; a possible D gene is TRBD1 (5 bases). The germline V gene has CDR1 MDHEN and CDR2 SYDVKM. Trimming shortened V by 5 bases and J by 4 bases, and 17 bases separated the two germline ends. CDR3 length: 15 amino acids.

There are a few counts of this clone. Written as DNA, the CDR3 is TGTGCCAGCAGCTTGGCAGGGGTCTACGAGCAGTACTTC. Residues: CASSLAGVYEQYF. The J gene is TRBJ2-7, the V gene TRBV5-4; possible D gene TRBD1, 6 bases. The CDR3 is 13 residues long. V lost 0 bases to trimming and J lost 3 bases, with 7 bases between them. Germline values: CDR1 SGHNT, CDR2 YYREEE (reference sequence).

This clone has only a few counts. The chain is built from TRBV4-1 and TRBJ2-7, with D possibly being TRBD2 (6 bases). The CDR3 is 15 residues long. The germline gives CDR1 MGHRA, CDR2 YSYEKL. Trimming took 3 bases from V and 3 from J, leaving 15 bases between them. The CDR3, as DNA: TGCGCCAGCAGCCATGCCGGGGGAGTGGGCTACGAGCAGTACTTC. Its protein is CASSHAGGVGYEQYF.

The V and J genes are TRBV29-1 and TRBJ2-2; 8 bases line up with TRBD1. The CDR3 is made up of 14 amino acids. Germline V gene lookup returns CDR1 SQVTM and CDR2 ANQGSEA. The V gene end was trimmed by 6 bases and the J gene end by 3 bases; junction bases not matched to a gene: 6. CDR3 in DNA: TGCAGCGTCCAGGACAGGGAGTACACCGGGGAGCTGTTTTTT. It is translated as CSVQDREYTGELFF.

The chain combines TRBV5-6 with TRBJ1-2; possibly TRBD1 for D (5 bases). The CDR3 spans 13 residues. CDR1 and CDR2 from the germline V gene are SGHDT and YYEEEE. V gave up 6 bases and J gave up 3 bases, with 12 bases separating them. The CDR3 protein is CASIGGADYGYTF. CDR3 DNA sequence: TGTGCCAGCATCGGCGGGGCAGACTATGGCTACACCTTC.

The chain joins TRBV25-1 to TRBJ1-4, with 10 positions matching TRBD1. This CDR3 region has 18 residues. Trimming took 6 bases from V and 0 from J; bases not matched to a gene: 10. Germline CDR1 MGHDK, CDR2 SYGVNS. CDR3 in amino acids: CASSPAGTGVSTNEKLFF. The CDR3 region has the DNA TGTGCCAGCAGCCCGGCAGGGACAGGGGTTTCAACTAATGAAAAACTGTTTTTT.

The V call is TRBV10-3, the J call TRBJ1-3; D perhaps matches TRBD1 (6 bases). Germline values: CDR1 ENHRY, CDR2 SYGVKD. V lost 0 bases, J lost 5 bases, and 8 bases lay in between. This CDR3 comprises 14 residues. The CDR3 DNA is TGTGCCATCAGTGAGTCAGGGGGGAGAAACACCATATATTTT. Its translation is CAISESGGRNTIYF.

The rearrangement links TRBV18 to TRBJ2-1, with TRBD2 matching over 10 bases. Trimming at V came to 6 bases and at J to 1 base, leaving 15 bases not matched to a gene. The CDR3 extends over 19 amino acids. CDR1 KGHSH and CDR2 LQKENI come from the germline V gene. CDR3 in DNA: TGTGCCAGCTCGCTCTTCCAGCGGGAGGGATGGGTTTCCTACAATGAGCAGTTCTTC. Translating gives CASSLFQREGWVSYNEQFF.

The chain employs TRBV7-9 and TRBJ2-3; 7 bases are a match to TRBD1. Losses at the gene ends were 2 bases for V and 14 bases for J; bases not matched to a gene: 10. The CDR3 covers 13 residues. CDR1 and CDR2 (germline): SEHNR, FQNEAQ (reference sequence). The CDR3 bases are TGTGCCAGCAGCTTAACCCAGGGGGAGACGGGGTATTTT. Amino acids: CASSLTQGETGYF.

This sequence joins TRBV29-1 and TRBJ2-7, with TRBD1 matching 10 bases. Germline V gene data show CDR1 as SQVTM and CDR2 as ANQGSEA. With 5 bases clipped from V and 2 bases from J, the junction kept 3 bases outside the gene matches. CDR3 size: 13 residues. The CDR3, as DNA: TGCAGCGTTCTAGGGACAGGGGCCTACGAGCAGTACTTC. Translation: CSVLGTGAYEQYF.